These T cell receptor beta chains were read from a single sample in a study of control samples from healthy donors and cancer patients. Profiling relied on immunoSEQ multiplex PCR, and the TCRdb table lists in-frame clones only, not all of them. This repertoire shows about 120,000 clones, 88% found once; its top ten account for roughly 3.3%. The sequencing sample was made of blood. The receptors come from a man aged 40-49 years in good health. Both conserved end residues are part of each CDR3. A D gene is named only where the DNA matches it firmly. Where a row states a size, it is once, few, many or the class of an expanded clone; other rows omit it.

CDR3 length,V gene,J gene,clone size,D gene,CDR3 protein,CDR3 DNA
16,TRBV9,TRBJ2-3,-,TRBD1,CASSVASAGGADTQYF,TGTGCCAGCAGCGTAGCTTCCGCAGGGGGCGCAGATACGCAGTATTTT
14,TRBV30,TRBJ2-7,medium-sized,TRBD1,CAWSPGTGRNEQYF,TGTGCCTGGAGTCCCGGGACAGGGAGGAACGAGCAGTACTTC
12,TRBV30,TRBJ2-1,-,-,CAWSREIGEQFF,TGTGCCTGGTCACGGGAGATAGGTGAGCAGTTCTTC
15,TRBV6-1,TRBJ1-1,-,-,CASSEPTLLNTEAFF,TGTGCCAGCAGTGAGCCGACCTTACTGAACACTGAAGCTTTCTTT
17,TRBV29-1,TRBJ1-2,few,TRBD1,CSVEIRKGPGGDYGYTF,TGCAGCGTTGAAATTCGTAAAGGGCCAGGGGGCGACTATGGCTACACCTTC
13,TRBV29-1,TRBJ2-3,few,-,CSARDLRTDTQYF,TGCAGCGCTAGGGACTTGCGCACAGATACGCAGTATTTT
16,TRBV7-2,TRBJ1-3,-,TRBD1,CASSADRTRSGNTIYF,TGTGCCAGCAGCGCGGACAGGACTCGCTCTGGAAACACCATATATTTT
14,TRBV10-3,TRBJ2-7,-,TRBD1,CAISTPDRGREQYF,TGTGCCATCAGTACTCCCGACAGGGGAAGGGAGCAGTACTTC
16,TRBV5-1,TRBJ2-1,-,TRBD2,CASSLAVSGGADEQFF,TGCGCCAGCAGCTTGGCCGTTAGCGGGGGGGCGGATGAGCAGTTCTTC
16,TRBV6-5,TRBJ1-6,-,-,CASSYGRWVGSSPLHF,TGTGCCAGCAGTTACGGTCGCTGGGTGGGGAGTTCACCCCTCCACTTT